This T cell receptor (beta chain) was sequenced during a study of beta chain features in type 1 diabetes. Study outcomes and limitations: Type 1 diabetes patients showed fewer insertions and more deletions at VDJ junctions.

Comment on this clone: What it binds is unknown.

The authors reverse transcribed all of the isolated RNA, so sequencing captured expressed TCRB transcripts. Measured with immunoSEQ multiplex PCR; TCRdb has only the in-frame clones, and not every one. This table holds 300,000 to 450,000 clones, roughly a fifth found once. CDR1 is SGHTA and CDR2 is FQGNSA in the germline V gene. The CDR3 covers 12 residues. Trimming stripped 5 bases from V and 7 bases from J, with 8 bases between. The sequence came from a woman in her late teens or twenties in good health. Sequencing was done on a sample of naive CD4+ T cells from blood. The rearrangement uses TRBV7-2 and TRBJ2-2; maybe TRBD2 (6 bases). CDR3 in DNA: TGTGCCAGCAGCCCGACTAGCGGGGAGCTGTTTTTT. Protein: CASSPTSGELFF.